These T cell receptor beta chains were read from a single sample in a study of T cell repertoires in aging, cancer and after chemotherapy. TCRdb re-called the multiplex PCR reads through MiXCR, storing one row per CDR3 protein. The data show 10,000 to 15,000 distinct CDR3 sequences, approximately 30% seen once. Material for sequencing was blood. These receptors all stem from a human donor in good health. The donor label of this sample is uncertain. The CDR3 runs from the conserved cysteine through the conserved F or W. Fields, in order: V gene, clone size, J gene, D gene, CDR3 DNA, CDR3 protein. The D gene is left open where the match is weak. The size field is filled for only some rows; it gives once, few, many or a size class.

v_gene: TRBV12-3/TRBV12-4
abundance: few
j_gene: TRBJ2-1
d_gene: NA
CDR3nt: TGTGCCAGCAGTTTACGGGGTGCTAGAACCCCCAATGAGCAGTTCTTC
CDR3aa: CASSLRGARTPNEQFF

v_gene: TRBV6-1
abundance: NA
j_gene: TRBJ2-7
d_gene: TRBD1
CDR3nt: TGTGCCAGCAGTGCCCCCCGCCGCGGGACAGGGGTCTCCTACGAGCAGTACTTC
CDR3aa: CASSAPRRGTGVSYEQYF

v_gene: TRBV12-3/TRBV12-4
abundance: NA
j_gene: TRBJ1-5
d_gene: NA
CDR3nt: TGTGCCAGCAGTCGGACATGGAGCAATCAGCCCCAGCATTTT
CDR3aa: CASSRTWSNQPQHF

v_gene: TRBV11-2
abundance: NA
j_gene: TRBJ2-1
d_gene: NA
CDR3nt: TGTGCCAGCAAAGGCGGGGGCCACACCTACAATGAGCAGTTCTTC
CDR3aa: CASKGGGHTYNEQFF

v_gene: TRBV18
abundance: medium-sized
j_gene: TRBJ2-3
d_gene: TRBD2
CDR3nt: TGTGCCAGCTCACCTGGGATAGCGGGGGACACAGATACGCAGTATTTT
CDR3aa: CASSPGIAGDTDTQYF

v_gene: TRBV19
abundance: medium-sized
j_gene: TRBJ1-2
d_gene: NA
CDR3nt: TGTGCCAGTAGTCCCCGTCCCTGGGATGGCTACACCTTC
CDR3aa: CASSPRPWDGYTF

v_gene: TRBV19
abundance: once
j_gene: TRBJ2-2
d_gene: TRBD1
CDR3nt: TGTGCCAGTAGTATTATGAGACAGGGGGCATTTTCGAACACCGGGGAGCTGTTTTTT
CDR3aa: CASSIMRQGAFSNTGELFF

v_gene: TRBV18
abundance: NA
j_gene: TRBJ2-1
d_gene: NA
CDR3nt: TGTGCCAGCAGTGCCCAGGGGAATGAGCAGTTCTTC
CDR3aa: CASSAQGNEQFF

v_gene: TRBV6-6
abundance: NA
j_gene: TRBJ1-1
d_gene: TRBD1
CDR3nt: TGTGCCAGCAGCTACAGGGGGCGCGGGAGCACTGAAGCTTTCTTT
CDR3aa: CASSYRGRGSTEAFF

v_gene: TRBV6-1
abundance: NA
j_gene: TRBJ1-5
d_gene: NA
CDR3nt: TGTGCCAGTATGCTCCGAGGCAATCAGCCCCAGCATTTT
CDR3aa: CASMLRGNQPQHF

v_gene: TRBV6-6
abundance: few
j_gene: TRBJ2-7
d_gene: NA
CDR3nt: TGTGCCAGCAGTTATACCGCAGGGAACTACGAGCAGTACTTC
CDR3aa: CASSYTAGNYEQYF

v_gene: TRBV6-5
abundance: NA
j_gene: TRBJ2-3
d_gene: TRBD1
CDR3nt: TGTGCCATCAGTGAACAGGGGATCGAGTGGGCAGATACGCAGTATTTT
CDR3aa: CAISEQGIEWADTQYF

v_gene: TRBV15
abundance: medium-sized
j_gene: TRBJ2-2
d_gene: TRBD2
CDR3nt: TGTGCCACCAGCAGGGCGGGGGCCGGGGAGCTGTTTTTT
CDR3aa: CATSRAGAGELFF

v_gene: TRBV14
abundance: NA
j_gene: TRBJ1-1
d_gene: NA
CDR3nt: TGTGCCAGCAGCCGAGGACAGCTCCTGAACACTGAAGCTTTCTTT
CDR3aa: CASSRGQLLNTEAFF

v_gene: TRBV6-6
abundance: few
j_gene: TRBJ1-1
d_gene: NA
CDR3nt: TGTGCCAGCAGTGGGGGGGGTGCCGTTGAAGCTTTCTTT
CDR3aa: CASSGGGAVEAFF

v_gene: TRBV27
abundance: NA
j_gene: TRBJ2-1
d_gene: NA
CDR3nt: TGTGCCAGCAGTTTAATGGGGGGCTCCTACAATGAGCAGTTCTTC
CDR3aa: CASSLMGGSYNEQFF

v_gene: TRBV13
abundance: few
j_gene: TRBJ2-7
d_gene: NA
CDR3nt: TGTGCCAGCAGCCTAGGGGCAGTCTCCTACGAGCAGTACTTC
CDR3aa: CASSLGAVSYEQYF

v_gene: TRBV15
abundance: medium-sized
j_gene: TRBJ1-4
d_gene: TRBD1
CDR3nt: TGTGCCACCAGCAGAGCGACAGGGGGCGATGAAAAACTGTTTTTT
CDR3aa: CATSRATGGDEKLFF

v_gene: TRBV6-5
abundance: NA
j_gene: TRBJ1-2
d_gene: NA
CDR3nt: TGTGCCAGCACGGTCCGGGGGGCAGACTATGGCTACACCTTC
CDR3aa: CASTVRGADYGYTF

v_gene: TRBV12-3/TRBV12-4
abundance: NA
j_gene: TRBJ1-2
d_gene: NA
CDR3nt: TGTGCCAGTCGTCACAGCTCAGTCTATGGCTACACCTTC
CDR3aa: CASRHSSVYGYTF

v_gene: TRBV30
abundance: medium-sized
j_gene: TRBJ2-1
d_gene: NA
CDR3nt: TGTGCCTGGAGTGGGCTAGAGCGGAAACGGTTCTTC
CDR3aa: CAWSGLERKRFF

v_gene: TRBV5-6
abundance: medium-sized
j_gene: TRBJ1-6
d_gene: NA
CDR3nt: TGTGCCAGCACCATATTTGGGGGGCCATCCCATTCACCCCTCCACTTT
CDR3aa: CASTIFGGPSHSPLHF

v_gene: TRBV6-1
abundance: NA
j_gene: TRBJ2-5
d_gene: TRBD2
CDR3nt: TGTGCCAGCAGTGTTACTAGCGGGGGGGAGACCCAGTACTTC
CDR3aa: CASSVTSGGETQYF

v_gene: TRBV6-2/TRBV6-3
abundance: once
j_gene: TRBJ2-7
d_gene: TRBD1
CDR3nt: TGTGCCACCGCGGGACAGGGGGTTTACGAGCAGTACTTC
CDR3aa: CATAGQGVYEQYF

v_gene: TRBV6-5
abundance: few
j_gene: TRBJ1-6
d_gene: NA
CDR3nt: TGTGCCAGCAGTGAAGATGGGGGCAGTGCCTATAATTCACCCCTCCACTTT
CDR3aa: CASSEDGGSAYNSPLHF

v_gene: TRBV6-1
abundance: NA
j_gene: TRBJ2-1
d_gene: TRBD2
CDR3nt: TGTGCCAGCAGTGAAGATCCGCTAGCGGGGTGGAATGAGCAGTTCTTC
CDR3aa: CASSEDPLAGWNEQFF

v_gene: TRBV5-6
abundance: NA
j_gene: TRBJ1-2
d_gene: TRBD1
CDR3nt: TGTGCCAGCAGCGGGGGGGACAGGGGGATTGTCTATGGCTACACCTTC
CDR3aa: CASSGGDRGIVYGYTF

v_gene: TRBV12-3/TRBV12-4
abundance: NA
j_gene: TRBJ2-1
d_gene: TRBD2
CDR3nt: TGTGCCAGCAGTGCACTCGGGGGGGCCCTCAATGAGCAGTTCTTC
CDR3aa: CASSALGGALNEQFF

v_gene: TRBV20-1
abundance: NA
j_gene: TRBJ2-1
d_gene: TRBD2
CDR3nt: TGCAGTGCTAGATCTGGAGCGGGGGGGCGGAGTGAGCAGTTCTTC
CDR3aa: CSARSGAGGRSEQFF

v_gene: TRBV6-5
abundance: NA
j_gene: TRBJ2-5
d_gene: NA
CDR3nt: TGTGCCAGCGGGATTATGGGGACCCAGTACTTC
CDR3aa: CASGIMGTQYF

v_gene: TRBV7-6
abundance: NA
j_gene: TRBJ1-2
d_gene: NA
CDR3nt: TGTGCCAGCAGCCCCCGGGCCGCGGCTAACTATGGCTACACCTTC
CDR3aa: CASSPRAAANYGYTF

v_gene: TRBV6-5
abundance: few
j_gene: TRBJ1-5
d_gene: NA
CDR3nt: TGTGCCAGCAGTAGGGACACAAAAGTTCCGCCCCAGCATTTT
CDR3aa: CASSRDTKVPPQHF

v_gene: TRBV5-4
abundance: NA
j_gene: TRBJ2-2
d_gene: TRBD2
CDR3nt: TGTGCCAGCAGTTCCCCTGTGGGGGGGACCGCGAACACCGGGGAGCTGTTTTTT
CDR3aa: CASSSPVGGTANTGELFF

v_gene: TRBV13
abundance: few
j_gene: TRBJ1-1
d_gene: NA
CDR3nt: TGTGCCAGCAGCTTAGCCAGGAACACTGAAGCTTTCTTT
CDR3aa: CASSLARNTEAFF

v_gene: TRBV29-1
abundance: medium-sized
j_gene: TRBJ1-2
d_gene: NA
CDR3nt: TGCAGCGTTGAAGATCCATCTAACTATGGCTACACCTTC
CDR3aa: CSVEDPSNYGYTF

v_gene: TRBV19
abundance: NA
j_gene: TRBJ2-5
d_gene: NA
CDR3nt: TGTGCCAGTAGTTCAACCGGACCCAGCCCCCAAGAGACCCAGTACTTC
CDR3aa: CASSSTGPSPQETQYF

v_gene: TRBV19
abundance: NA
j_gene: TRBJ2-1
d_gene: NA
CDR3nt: TGTGCCAGTAGTATGCAGGGTACGGGCCCCAATGAGCAGTTCTTC
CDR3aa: CASSMQGTGPNEQFF

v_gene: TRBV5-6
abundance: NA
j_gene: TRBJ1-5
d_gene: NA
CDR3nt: TGTGCCAGCAGCTTGGTCCTTTTGGGCAATCAGCCCCAGCATTTT
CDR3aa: CASSLVLLGNQPQHF

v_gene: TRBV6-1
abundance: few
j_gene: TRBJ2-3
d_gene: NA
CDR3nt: TGTGCCAGCAGTGAAGGCGGCGCAGATACGCAGTATTTT
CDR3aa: CASSEGGADTQYF